The 26 T cell receptor beta chains given below trace back to one sample, sequenced in a study of molecular identifiers for immune sequencing clone quantification. Using its own MiXCR run on the PCR reads, TCRdb lists one record per CDR3 protein. The sample consists of about 500,000 distinct CDR3 sequences, around 23% of them appearing once. The sample was naive CD8+ T cells from blood, with Jurkat cell RNA spiked in. This sample's subset: FACS-sorted CD8+CD4-CCR7+CD45RA+ naive T cells. Receptors were obtained from a human donor in good health. Some libraries in this study had Jurkat cell RNA spiked in.

This clonotype appeared many times. The junction shows a germline mismatch at one end, possibly a read error. The V gene is TRBV18, the J gene TRBJ2-7, with D perhaps TRBD1 (5 bases). Germline assignment: CDR1 KGHSH and CDR2 LQKENI. CDR3 length equals 13 residues. The CDR3 loop is CASSPDRDYEQYF. The DNA of the CDR3 is TGCGCCAGCAGCCCCGACAGAGACTACGAGCAGTACTTC.

This clonotype has at least ten counts. The rearrangement uses TRBV7-8 and TRBJ2-5, with a tentative D call TRBD2 (6 bases). V gave up 5 bases and J gave up 5 bases, with 21 bases separating them. Germline V lookup: CDR1 SGHVS, CDR2 FQNEAQ. The length of the CDR3 is 16 residues. The CDR3 region has the DNA TGTGCCAGCAGCCAGATAGCGGCCCCTAAGCAGGAGACCCAGTACTTC. It specifies CASSQIAAPKQETQYF.

This clonotype was counted ten times or more. V and J are TRBV5-6 and TRBJ1-5, with TRBD1 as a possible D gene (6 bases). V dropped 4 bases and J dropped 1 base, with 12 bases sitting between them. CDR3 length: 15 amino acids. From germline, CDR1 is SGHDT and CDR2 YYEEEE. The CDR3 loop reads CASSQAGASNQPQHF. In nucleotides, the CDR3 is TGTGCCAGCAGCCAGGCGGGGGCGAGCAATCAGCCCCAGCATTTT.

This clonotype was detected only a few times. The chain recombines TRBV4-1 with TRBJ2-1; 11 bases line up with TRBD2. Per germline, CDR1 MGHRA and CDR2 YSYEKL. The trim removed 1 base at V and 7 bases at J, leaving 12 bases unmatched. The length of the CDR3 is 18 residues. The chain's CDR3 is CASSQVWSIAGGGNEQFF. The CDR3 DNA is TGCGCCAGCAGCCAAGTTTGGAGTATAGCGGGAGGGGGTAATGAGCAGTTCTTC.

This clonotype was picked up many times. V gene TRBV29-1 combines with J gene TRBJ2-5; no definite D call. Per germline, CDR1 SQVTM and CDR2 ANQGSEA. This CDR3 region has 13 residues. V lost 2 bases and J lost 5, with 12 bases in between. The CDR3 loop is CSVEPDLEETQYF. CDR3 in DNA: TGCAGCGTTGAACCTGATTTGGAGGAGACCCAGTACTTC. The full variable domain, completed using reference TRBV29-1 and TRBJ2-5, is SAVISQKPSRDICQRGTSLTIQCQVDSQVTMMFWYRQQPGQSLTLIATANQGSEATYESGFVIDKFPISRPNLTFSTLTVSNMSPEDSSIYLCSVEPDLEETQYFGPGTRLLVL.

This clonotype was recorded a few times. The V and J genes are TRBV4-3 and TRBJ2-3; possibly TRBD1 or TRBD2 for D (5 bases each). Germline values: CDR1 LGHNA, CDR2 YSLEER. The CDR3 loop spans 16 amino acids. V was cut by 2 bases and J by 1 base, with 13 bases left in between. CDR3 sequence (DNA): TGCGCCAGCAGCCAAACACAGGACTGGCGCACAGATACGCAGTATTTT. Translating it yields CASSQTQDWRTDTQYF.

Concerning this clonotype itself: One junction end does not reproduce the germline sequence, and a read error may be involved. CDR3 region: CATRDSHRGPGNEQFF. CDR3 sequence (DNA): TGTGCCACCAGGGATTCCCACAGGGGGCCCGGGAATGAGCAGTTCTTC. The rearrangement joins TRBV24-1 to TRBJ2-1, with 9 bases matching TRBD1. The CDR3 covers 16 residues. Germline V lookup: CDR1 KGHDR, CDR2 SFDVKD.

The chain links TRBV14 to TRBJ1-6, with D maybe TRBD1 (6 bases). The CDR3 length is 17 residues. In germline, CDR1 is SGHDN, CDR2 FVKESK. Between the trimmed V and J ends, which lost 1 base and 1 base, there was a span of 11 bases. The CDR3 protein is CASSQGGGLSYNSPLHF. The CDR3, as DNA: TGTGCCAGCAGCCAAGGCGGGGGGCTTTCCTATAATTCACCCCTCCACTTT.

This clonotype has a count of ten or more. The chain joins TRBV19 to TRBJ2-7, with TRBD1 matching 11 bases. Trimming at V came to 5 bases and at J to 2 bases, leaving 8 bases not matched to a gene. Germline lookup yields CDR1 LNHDA and CDR2 SQIVND (reference sequence). The CDR3 has 16 residues. DNA of the CDR3: TGTGCCAGTAGTGACCCTTTGGACAGGGGGCCCTACGAGCAGTACTTC. Its protein product is CASSDPLDRGPYEQYF.

As concerns this clonotype: A much more abundant neighbour one base away suggests this may be a read error. This chain joins TRBV5-3 and TRBJ2-6; 7 positions agree with TRBD1. TRBV5-3 is filed as an ORF, its function uncertain. This CDR3 contains 15 residues. In DNA, the CDR3 is TGTGCCAGCAGCTGCACAGGGGCTGGGGCCAACGTCCTGACTTTC. It codes for CASSCTGAGANVLTF.

This rearrangement joins TRBV7-9 to TRBJ1-1; TRBD1 agrees at 7 bases. Germline V gene lookup returns CDR1 SEHNR and CDR2 FQNEAQ (reference sequence). The CDR3 runs to 13 residues. The V segment lost 7 bases and the J segment 8 bases; nucleotides outside the gene matches: 10. The CDR3 is CASTPPGQAEAFF. CDR3 sequence (DNA): TGTGCCAGCACCCCCCCAGGACAGGCCGAAGCTTTCTTT.

This clonotype was observed at least ten times. The chain is built from TRBV7-6 and TRBJ2-1; 11 bases are a match to TRBD2. Germline assignment: CDR1 SGHVS and CDR2 FNYEAQ. Losses at the gene ends were 2 bases for V and 5 bases for J; bases not matched to a gene: 8. The CDR3 is 17 residues long. CDR3 sequence: CASSLTPLAGGDNEQFF. CDR3 sequence (DNA): TGTGCCAGCAGCTTAACCCCCCTAGCGGGAGGAGACAATGAGCAGTTCTTC.

This clonotype was found a few times. The gene calls are TRBV15 and TRBJ2-6; D remains unclear. The CDR3 runs to 15 residues. CDR1 and CDR2 from the germline V gene are LNHNV and YYDKDF (reference sequence). V lost 0 bases, J lost 3 bases, and 6 bases lay in between. The CDR3 DNA reads TGTGCCACCAGCAGAGAGAATCGTGGGGCCAACGTCCTGACTTTC. It codes for CATSRENRGANVLTF.

Worth noting for this clonotype: Just one base apart from a much larger clone, this may be a read error. The rearrangement links TRBV6-5 to TRBJ2-5; unclear D gene. There are 14 residues in the CDR3. Germline CDR1 is MNHEY and CDR2 is SVGAGI. Trimming took 4 bases from V and 0 from J, leaving 9 bases between them. The chain's CDR3 is CASSCSGHQETQYF. Written as DNA, the CDR3 is TGTGCCAGCAGTTGCTCAGGTCACCAAGAGACCCAGTACTTC.

This clonotype has ten or more counts. The chain combines TRBV20-1 with TRBJ2-3, with 9 bases aligning to TRBD2. The trim removed 1 base at V and 8 bases at J, leaving 13 bases unmatched. Germline assignment: CDR1 DFQATT and CDR2 SNEGSKA (reference sequence). This CDR3 comprises 16 residues. The CDR3 region is CSARAGGRGSSGTQYF. DNA of the CDR3: TGCAGTGCTAGAGCTGGCGGGAGGGGGTCTAGCGGTACGCAGTATTTT.

CDR3 protein: CASSLEVDEKLFF. CDR3 nucleotides: TGTGCCAGCAGCTTGGAGGTCGATGAAAAACTGTTTTTT. The chain links TRBV5-4 to TRBJ1-4; unclear D gene. Germline V CDR1 and CDR2: SGHNT, YYREEE (reference sequence). This CDR3 is 13 amino acids long. Between the trimmed V and J ends, which lost 0 bases and 6 bases, there was a span of 6 bases.

CDR3 DNA: TGTGCCAGCAGCCCCGACAGAGTGTCCCCTGAAGCTTTCTTT. Translating it yields CASSPDRVSPEAFF. The V gene is TRBV7-3, the J gene TRBJ1-1; TRBD1 is a possible D gene (5 bases). The V gene's germline CDR1 is SGHTA and CDR2 FQGTGA. There are 14 residues in the CDR3. Trimming removed 5 bases at V and 6 bases at J, with 16 bases between.

The count of this clonotype is one. The V call is TRBV24-1, the J call TRBJ2-7, with D possibly being TRBD2 (5 bases). CDR1 and CDR2 from the germline V gene are KGHDR and SFDVKD. CDR3 length: 15 amino acids. Trimming removed 12 bases at V and 2 bases at J, with 22 bases between. CDR3 loop: CAASRKRALTYEQYF. Here the CDR3 DNA reads TGTGCCGCCTCAAGGAAGAGGGCCTTGACCTACGAGCAGTACTTC.

The chain links TRBV5-1 to TRBJ2-7; TRBD1 matches at 8 bases. The trim removed 4 bases at V and 6 bases at J, leaving 9 bases unmatched. The CDR3 is made up of 14 amino acids. Per germline, CDR1 SGHRS and CDR2 YFSETQ. Here the CDR3 DNA reads TGCGCCAGCAGCCCCTGGGACAGGAGCACCGAGCAGTACTTC. Its protein product is CASSPWDRSTEQYF.

This chain uses TRBV20-1 with TRBJ2-6; D remains ambiguous. Germline CDR1 and CDR2: DFQATT and SNEGSKA (reference sequence). V gave up 0 bases and J gave up 5 bases, with 8 bases separating them. The CDR3 has 14 residues. DNA of the CDR3: TGCAGTGCTAGAGATGGGTCGCGGGCCAACGTCCTGACTTTC. Translation: CSARDGSRANVLTF.

V and J are TRBV5-4 and TRBJ2-4, with D unresolved. Trimming pared 0 bases from V and 0 bases from J, leaving 13 bases between. Germline V CDR1 and CDR2: SGHNT, YYREEE (reference sequence). This CDR3 spans 17 amino acids. The DNA of the CDR3 is TGTGCCAGCAGCTTGGCCGCTGGACCCTTAGCCAAAAACATTCAGTACTTC. It yields the protein CASSLAAGPLAKNIQYF.

This clonotype was found a few times. The CDR3 region has the DNA TGTGCCATCAGTGAGGGCAGGGGGCGAGAGACCCAGTACTTC. Translation gives CAISEGRGRETQYF. The chain employs TRBV10-3 and TRBJ2-5, with TRBD1 matching 8 bases. The trim removed 2 bases at V and 4 bases at J, leaving 3 bases unmatched. The CDR3 is 14 residues long. Germline CDR1 is ENHRY and CDR2 is SYGVKD.

This clonotype has at least ten counts. The chain employs TRBV5-1 and TRBJ2-1; D perhaps matches TRBD1 (5 bases). The V gene's germline CDR1 is SGHRS and CDR2 YFSETQ. V lost 5 bases and J lost 9, with 12 bases in between. The CDR3 runs to 12 residues. CDR3 sequence reads: CASSLGAAEQFF. CDR3 DNA sequence: TGCGCCAGCAGTCTAGGGGCAGCTGAGCAGTTCTTC.

In regard to this clonotype: It may be a read error: a sequence one base away is much more abundant. Here the CDR3 DNA reads TGTGCCAGCAGTGAACGACAGCTCCCGGAGCAGTTCTTC. This encodes CASSERQLPEQFF. V and J are TRBV2 and TRBJ2-1, with D possibly TRBD1 on 5 matching bases. CDR1 and CDR2 (germline): SNHLY, FYNNEI. The V end lost 2 bases, the J end lost 10 bases, and 12 bases lay between the germline ends. The CDR3 loop spans 13 amino acids.

This clonotype came up a few times. The chain links TRBV28 to TRBJ1-1; weak D call: TRBD1 (5 bases). Trimming removed 7 bases from V and 0 bases from J, with 27 bases in between. The CDR3 contains 19 residues. Germline values: CDR1 MDHEN, CDR2 SYDVKM. DNA for the CDR3: TGTGCCAGCAACCCCCGGGGGGTGGGCGGGAGCAGACTGAACACTGAAGCTTTCTTT. Translation: CASNPRGVGGSRLNTEAFF.

This clonotype has at least ten counts. V is TRBV29-1 and J is TRBJ2-5, with D uncertain. Trimming left V 3 bases short and J 3 bases short, with 17 bases between. Germline V gene data show CDR1 as SQVTM and CDR2 as ANQGSEA. There are 15 residues in the CDR3. DNA of the CDR3: TGCAGCGTTGATGGGATCCTATTGGGAAAAGAGACCCAGTACTTC. It yields the protein CSVDGILLGKETQYF.